This T cell receptor (beta chain) was obtained from a study of blood T cell repertoires in COVID-19. Study summary: The origin of the acute and convalescent COVID-19 samples was the United States, Italy and Spain.

The V gene's germline CDR1 is SGHNT and CDR2 YYREEE (reference sequence). The CDR3 covers 16 residues. V was pared by 2 bases and J by 2 bases, with 14 bases between. The data were produced by immunoSEQ multiplex PCR, yet TCRdb's version contains in-frame clones alone and is incomplete. The sample lists about 70,000 clones, approximately 90% occurring once. This clonotype was obtained from a woman in her seventies with acute or convalescent COVID-19. Sample: peripheral blood. This chain links TRBV5-4 with TRBJ1-3; weak D call: TRBD1 (6 bases). Here the CDR3 reads CASSLPGNRAGNTIYF. The CDR3 DNA is TGTGCCAGCAGCTTACCCGGAAACAGGGCTGGAAACACCATATATTTT.